This TCR beta chain was recorded in a study of PD-1 blockade in classical Hodgkin lymphoma. General observations from the study: A reduction in baseline TCR diversity was reportedly seen in newly diagnosed patients relative to healthy donors. Whatever underlies the repertoire differences (possibly disease activity or prior therapy) remains undefined.

Comment on this clone: Antigen specificity is unknown.

The germline V and J ends were trimmed by 0 bases and 7 bases, with 15 bases remaining between them. This CDR3 is built from 15 residues. The V gene's germline CDR1 is SGHVS and CDR2 FQNEAQ. Noted time point: newly diagnosed, previously untreated cHL patient sample. Magnetic negative selection was used to purify CD4+ T cells from thawed PBMCs. Comparison PBMCs came from previously untreated, newly diagnosed classical Hodgkin lymphoma patients. Clones were sequenced by immunoSEQ multiplex PCR, and TCRdb holds only the in-frame ones, with some missing. The profile covers about 36,000 clones, with around nine tenths appearing a single time and approximately 0.22% taken by the ten largest.

The V call is TRBV7-8, the J call TRBJ1-2; D is uncertain. The TCR comes from a human donor with classical Hodgkin lymphoma. Sequenced material: CD4+ T cells from blood. The CDR3 loop reads CASSLAEGESSGYTF. The CDR3 coding sequence is TGTGCCAGCAGCTTAGCGGAGGGAGAATCGTCTGGCTACACCTTC.